The 10 T cell receptor beta chains listed next were all sequenced from one sample in a study of T cells in Graves' hyperthyroidism and ophthalmopathy. TCR beta CDR3 region amplification was performed from RNA transcripts. Primed by the HTBI set, a first-round RT-PCR was run on the TCR CDR3. TCRdb re-analysed the multiplex PCR reads in MiXCR, keeping a single row per CDR3 protein. The sample yields fewer than 450,000 distinct CDR3 sequences, about a sixth seen once. The material sequenced was blood. Every receptor here comes from a woman aged 25 to 39 with Graves' hyperthyroidism that later progressed to Graves' ophthalmopathy.

This clonotype was seen many times. The chain uses TRBV2 and TRBJ2-3; perhaps TRBD2 as D (6 bases). Germline values: CDR1 SNHLY, CDR2 FYNNEI. Between the trimmed V and J ends, which lost 4 bases and 1 base, there was a span of 12 bases. The CDR3 length is 15 residues. CDR3 region: CASSAGRGGTDTQYF. DNA for the CDR3: TGTGCCAGCAGTGCCGGGAGAGGGGGCACAGATACGCAGTATTTT.

This chain uses TRBV12-3 or TRBV12-4 with TRBJ2-3; D unresolved. This CDR3 comprises 13 residues. Trimming removed 5 bases from V and 5 bases from J, with 11 bases in between. CDR3 nucleotide sequence: TGTGCCAGCAGTGTAAGTTATGGAGATACGCAGTATTTT. It specifies CASSVSYGDTQYF.

The chain recombines TRBV4-1 with TRBJ2-7; D possibly corresponds to TRBD1 (5 bases). Trimming pared 0 bases from V and 9 bases from J, leaving 12 bases between. The germline CDR1 and CDR2 sequences are MGHRA and YSYEKL. The CDR3 has 13 residues. CDR3 nucleotide sequence: TGCGCCAGCAGCCAAGATTCAGGGAATAGGCAGTACTTC. It translates to CASSQDSGNRQYF.

This clonotype was observed a few times. This chain joins TRBV12-3 or TRBV12-4 and TRBJ1-2, with 7 bases identical to TRBD1. The length of the CDR3 is 14 residues. The ends lost 6 bases at V and 2 bases at J; junction bases unmatched: 6. CDR3: CASRNRGSNYGYTF. In DNA, the CDR3 is TGTGCCAGCAGAAACAGGGGTTCGAACTATGGCTACACCTTC.

This clonotype came up a few times. The CDR3 loop is CASIPQGRLNQPQHF. CDR3 DNA sequence: TGTGCCAGCATCCCCCAGGGGCGTCTCAATCAGCCCCAGCATTTT. J is TRBJ1-5 and V is TRBV28; possibly TRBD1 for D (6 bases). Trimming took 7 bases from V and 3 from J, leaving 16 bases between them. Germline loops: CDR1 MDHEN, CDR2 SYDVKM. CDR3 size: 15 residues.

This clonotype has ten or more counts. The chain uses TRBV28 and TRBJ1-2, with D perhaps matching TRBD1 (5 bases). Trimming cost V 5 bases and J 2 bases, with 21 bases left between them. Germline V gene lookup returns CDR1 MDHEN and CDR2 SYDVKM. This CDR3 contains 17 residues. CDR3 amino acids: CASSPSGTQPSNYGYTF. CDR3 sequence (DNA): TGTGCCAGCAGTCCTTCCGGGACCCAACCCTCCAACTATGGCTACACCTTC.

A word on this clonotype: Possible read error: a much larger clone is one base away. The chain uses TRBV28 and TRBJ2-1, with TRBD2 identical over 7 bases. This CDR3 region has 14 residues. Looked up from germline, CDR1 is MDHEN and CDR2 is SYDVKM. The CDR3 protein is CVSSSQKRTSEQFF. The CDR3 coding sequence is TGTGTCAGCAGTTCCCAAAAACGGACTAGTGAGCAGTTCTTC.

This clonotype was seen ten or more times. CDR3 DNA: TGTGCCAGCACCCAGCTAGCGGGGGGTCACAATGAGCAGTTCTTC. Protein product: CASTQLAGGHNEQFF. This chain links TRBV12-3 or TRBV12-4 with TRBJ2-1; 11 bases fit TRBD2. There are 15 residues in the CDR3. Trimming cost V 7 bases and J 5 bases; bases outside gene matches: 7.

The chain combines TRBV7-6 with TRBJ2-3; unclear D gene. V was cut by 6 bases and J by 1 base, with 14 bases left in between. The length of the CDR3 is 15 residues. Germline V gene lookup returns CDR1 SGHVS and CDR2 FNYEAQ. In nucleotides, the CDR3 is TGTGCCAGCAGAGCACTATCCCGGGGCACAGATACGCAGTATTTT. Translation gives CASRALSRGTDTQYF.

This clonotype was seen a few times. The rearrangement uses TRBV7-9 and TRBJ1-4; D possibly corresponds to TRBD1 (6 bases). The length of the CDR3 is 15 residues. Trimming left V 5 bases short and J 5 bases short, with 15 bases between. Germline CDR1 is SEHNR and CDR2 is FQNEAQ (reference sequence). In DNA, the CDR3 is TGTGCCAGCAGCCATCCCGGTAGGGGGAATGAAAAACTGTTTTTT. It specifies CASSHPGRGNEKLFF.